This T cell receptor beta chain was found in a study of T cell responses to AZD1222 COVID-19 vaccine. TCRdb keeps only in-frame clones here, not all; method: immunoSEQ multiplex PCR. The sample includes over 130,000 clones, roughly 90% seen only once; the top ten take approximately 3.6%. This clonotype originated in an adult who received the AZD1222 COVID-19 vaccine. Here the sequenced sample was peripheral blood, taken 28 days after the second AZD1222 dose.

The CDR3 bases are TGTGCCAGCAGTTTCGGCACCGGAGGGTATGGCTACACCTTC. Encoded protein: CASSFGTGGYGYTF. The chain links TRBV28 to TRBJ1-2; D gene uncertain. V lost 3 bases, J lost 5 bases, and 13 bases lay in between. The CDR3 loop spans 14 amino acids. Germline V lookup: CDR1 MDHEN, CDR2 SYDVKM.